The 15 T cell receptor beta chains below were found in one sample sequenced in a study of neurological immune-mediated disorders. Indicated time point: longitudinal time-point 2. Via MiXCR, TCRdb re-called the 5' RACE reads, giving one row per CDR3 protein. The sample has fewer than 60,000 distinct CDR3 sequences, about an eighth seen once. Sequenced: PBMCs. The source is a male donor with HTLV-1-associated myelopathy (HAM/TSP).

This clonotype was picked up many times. CDR3: CSARVSDRGIYEQYF. CDR3 DNA: TGCAGTGCTAGAGTCTCGGACAGGGGGATTTACGAGCAGTACTTC. J is TRBJ2-7 and V is TRBV20-1, with 10 positions matching TRBD1. Trimming at V came to 1 base and at J to 4 bases, leaving 7 bases not matched to a gene. The CDR3 is 15 residues long. Germline CDR1 and CDR2: DFQATT and SNEGSKA (reference sequence).

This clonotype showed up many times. CDR3 coding DNA: TGTGCCAGCAGCTTCTCCGGGCAGGATACGCAGTATTTT. Its translation is CASSFSGQDTQYF. The rearrangement uses TRBV7-2 and TRBJ2-3; D remains unclear. Germline-derived CDR1 and CDR2 are SGHTA and FQGNSA. V lost 3 bases, J lost 6 bases, and 10 bases lay in between. The CDR3 runs to 13 residues. Based on the CDR3 plus reference TRBV7-2 and TRBJ2-3, the full variable domain is GAGVSQSPSNKVTEKGKDVELRCDPISGHTALYWYRQSLGQGLEFLIYFQGNSAPDKSGLPSDRFSAERTGGSVSTLTIQRTQQEDSAVYLCASSFSGQDTQYFGPGTRLTVL.

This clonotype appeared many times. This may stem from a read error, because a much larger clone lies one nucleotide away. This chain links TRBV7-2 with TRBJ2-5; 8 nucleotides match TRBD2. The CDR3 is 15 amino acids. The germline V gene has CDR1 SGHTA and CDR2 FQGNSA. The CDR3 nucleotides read TGTGCCAGCAGCTTAGACGGGGGGGCCGGAGAGACCCAGCACTTC. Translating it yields CASSLDGGAGETQHF.

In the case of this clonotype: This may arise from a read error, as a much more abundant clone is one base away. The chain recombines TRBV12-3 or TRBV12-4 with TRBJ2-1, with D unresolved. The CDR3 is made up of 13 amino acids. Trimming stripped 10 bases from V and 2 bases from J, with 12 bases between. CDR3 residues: CAISGAPYNEQFF. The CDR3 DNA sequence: TGTGCCATCTCAGGAGCGCCCTACAATGAGCAGTTCTTC.

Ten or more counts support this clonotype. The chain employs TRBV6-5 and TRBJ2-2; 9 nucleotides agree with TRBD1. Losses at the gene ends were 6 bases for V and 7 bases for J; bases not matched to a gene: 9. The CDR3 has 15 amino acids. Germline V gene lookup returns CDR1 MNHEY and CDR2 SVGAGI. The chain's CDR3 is CASRPGTGYGGELFF. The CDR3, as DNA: TGTGCCAGCAGGCCCGGGACAGGGTACGGCGGGGAGCTGTTTTTT.

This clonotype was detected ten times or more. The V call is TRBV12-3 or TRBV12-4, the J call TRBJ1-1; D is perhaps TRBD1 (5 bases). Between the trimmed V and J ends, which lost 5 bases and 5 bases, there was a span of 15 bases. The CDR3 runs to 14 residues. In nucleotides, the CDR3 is TGTGCCAGCAGTACGGGACTGGAGGGAACTGAAGCTTTCTTT. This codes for CASSTGLEGTEAFF.

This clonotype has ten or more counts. CDR3: CASSYSGRMNSPLHF. CDR3 coding DNA: TGTGCCAGCAGTTACTCCGGACGGATGAATTCACCCCTCCACTTT. The chain couples TRBV6-5 to TRBJ1-6; D is unresolved. Germline lookup yields CDR1 MNHEY and CDR2 SVGAGI. This CDR3 contains 15 residues. Trimming removed 0 bases from V and 7 bases from J, with 10 bases in between.

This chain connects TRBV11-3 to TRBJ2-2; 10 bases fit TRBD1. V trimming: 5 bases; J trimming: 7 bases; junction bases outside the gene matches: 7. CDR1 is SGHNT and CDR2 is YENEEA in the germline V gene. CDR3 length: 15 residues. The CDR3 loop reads CASSLGQGGSGELFF. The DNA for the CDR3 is TGTGCCAGCAGCCTCGGACAGGGGGGTAGCGGGGAGCTGTTTTTT.

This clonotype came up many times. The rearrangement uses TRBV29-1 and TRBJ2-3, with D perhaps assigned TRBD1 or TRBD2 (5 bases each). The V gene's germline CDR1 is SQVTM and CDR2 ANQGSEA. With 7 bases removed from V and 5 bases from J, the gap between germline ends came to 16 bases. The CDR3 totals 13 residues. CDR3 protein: CSAKTGGGDTQYF. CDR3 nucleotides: TGCAGCGCGAAAACTGGGGGTGGAGATACGCAGTATTTT.

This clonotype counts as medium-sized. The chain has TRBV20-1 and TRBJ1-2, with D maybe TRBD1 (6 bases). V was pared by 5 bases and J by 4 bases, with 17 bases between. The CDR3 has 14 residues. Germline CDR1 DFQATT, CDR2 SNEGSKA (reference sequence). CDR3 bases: TGCAGTGCTGGTCTACAAGGACAGTCCTATGGCTACACCTTC. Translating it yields CSAGLQGQSYGYTF.

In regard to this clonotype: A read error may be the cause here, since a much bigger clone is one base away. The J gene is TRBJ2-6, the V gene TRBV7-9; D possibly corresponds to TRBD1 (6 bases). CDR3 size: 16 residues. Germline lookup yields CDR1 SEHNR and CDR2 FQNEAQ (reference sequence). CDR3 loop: CANSLGPGAGANVLTF. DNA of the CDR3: TGTGCCAACAGCTTAGGTCCAGGGGCTGGGGCCAACGTCCTGACTTTC.

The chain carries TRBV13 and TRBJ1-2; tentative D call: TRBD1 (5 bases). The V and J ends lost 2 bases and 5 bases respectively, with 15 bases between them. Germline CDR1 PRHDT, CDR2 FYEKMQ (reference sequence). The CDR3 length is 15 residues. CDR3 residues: CASSLNTGGGYGYTF. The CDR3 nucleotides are TGTGCCAGCAGCTTAAATACGGGCGGGGGTTATGGCTACACCTTC.

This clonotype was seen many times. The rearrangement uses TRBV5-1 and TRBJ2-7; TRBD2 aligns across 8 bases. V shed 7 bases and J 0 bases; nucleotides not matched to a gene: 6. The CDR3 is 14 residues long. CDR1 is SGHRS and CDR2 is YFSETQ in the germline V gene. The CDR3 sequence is CASRPGGDSYEQYF. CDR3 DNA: TGCGCCAGCCGCCCGGGGGGGGACTCCTACGAGCAGTACTTC. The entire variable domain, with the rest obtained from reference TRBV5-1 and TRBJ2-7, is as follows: KAGVTQTPRYLIKTRGQQVTLSCSPISGHRSVSWYQQTPGQGLQFLFEYFSETQRNKGNFPGRFSGRQFSNSRSEMNVSTLELGDSALYLCASRPGGDSYEQYFGPGTRLTVT.

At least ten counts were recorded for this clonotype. The CDR3 reads CSAGDNGRTGELFF. CDR3 coding DNA: TGCAGTGCCGGGGACAACGGTCGGACCGGGGAGCTGTTTTTT. The chain couples TRBV20-1 to TRBJ2-2, with D perhaps TRBD1 (6 bases). The CDR3 runs to 14 residues. V was pared by 6 bases and J by 5 bases, with 16 bases between. Germline CDR1 and CDR2: DFQATT and SNEGSKA (reference sequence).

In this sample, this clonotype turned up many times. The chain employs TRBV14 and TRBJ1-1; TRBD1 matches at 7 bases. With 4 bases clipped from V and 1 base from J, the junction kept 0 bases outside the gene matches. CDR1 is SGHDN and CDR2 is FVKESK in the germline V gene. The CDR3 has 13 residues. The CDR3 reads CASSRDRNTEAFF. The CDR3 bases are TGTGCCAGCAGCCGGGACAGGAACACTGAAGCTTTCTTT.